These T cell receptor beta chains were read from a single sample in a study of hypomethylating agent response in myelodysplastic syndrome. The table came from immunoSEQ multiplex PCR; TCRdb's copy has only in-frame clones and leaves some out. The table lists about 5,100 clones, over 70% of them singletons. The source material was bone marrow, sampled before or after starting hypomethylating agent treatment for myelodysplastic syndrome (not recorded which). All receptors come from a human donor with myelodysplastic syndrome. Each CDR3 is given with its conserved first and last residue. Each record gives: clone size, J gene, D gene, V gene, CDR3 DNA, CDR3 protein. A D gene is named only where the DNA matches it firmly. Not all rows give a size; the values are once, few, many and, for expanded clones, a class.

once | TRBJ2-1 | NA | TRBV7-2 | TGTGCCAGCAGCTTAGCGGCGGGGGCCAATGAGCAGTTCTTC | CASSLAAGANEQFF
NA | TRBJ1-6 | NA | TRBV7-6 | TGTGCCAGCAGGTCGAACAATTCACCCCTCCACTTT | CASRSNNSPLHF
NA | TRBJ2-7 | NA | TRBV6-6 | TGTGCCAGCAGTTACTCCTACGGGCAGTACTTC | CASSYSYGQYF
NA | TRBJ1-4 | NA | TRBV13 | TGTGCCAGCAGGCGAAGGGAAATTAATGAAAAACTGTTTTTT | CASRRREINEKLFF
once | TRBJ1-2 | NA | TRBV27 | TGTGCCAGCGGCCGGACACAGGCTAACTATGGCTACACCTTC | CASGRTQANYGYTF
NA | TRBJ2-7 | NA | TRBV11-3 | TGTGCCAGCGAATCTAGCGACCTCTCCTACGAGCAGTACTTC | CASESSDLSYEQYF
NA | TRBJ2-7 | TRBD1 | TRBV5-1 | TGCGCCAGCAGCTTGGACGGGACAGGCTACTACGAGCAGTACTTC | CASSLDGTGYYEQYF
NA | TRBJ2-6 | TRBD1 | TRBV18 | TGTGCCAGCTCACCTACCCCGGGACAGGCGACTGGGGCCAACGTCCTGACTTTC | CASSPTPGQATGANVLTF
NA | TRBJ2-1 | TRBD1 | TRBV5-1 | TGCGCCAGCAGCGCCTGGGACAGGGGAAGGGATGAGCAGTTCTTC | CASSAWDRGRDEQFF
NA | TRBJ1-2 | TRBD1 | TRBV11-3 | TGTGCCAGCAGCCCTCGACAGGGGCAGAACTATGGCTACACCTTC | CASSPRQGQNYGYTF
once | TRBJ1-6 | NA | TRBV6-1 | TGTGCCAGCAGTGAATTAGGGGCCCCTAATTCACCCCTCCACTTT | CASSELGAPNSPLHF
NA | TRBJ2-7 | NA | TRBV6-5 | TGTGCCAGCAGTTACTCGTTCACAACGGGGGAGCAGTACTTC | CASSYSFTTGEQYF
few | TRBJ1-2 | NA | TRBV6-5 | TGTGCCAGCAGTTACTCCCTGGGCTATGGCTACACCTTC | CASSYSLGYGYTF
NA | TRBJ1-2 | TRBD1 | TRBV5-4 | TGTGCCAGCAGCGTCCGGGACAGGGTGTATGGCTACACCTTC | CASSVRDRVYGYTF
NA | TRBJ2-5 | NA | TRBV11-3 | TGTGCCAGCAGCTTTATCCACCATTGGGAGACCCAGTACTTC | CASSFIHHWETQYF
NA | TRBJ2-1 | NA | TRBV9 | TGTGCCAGCAGCGTAGAGGGGACCATGAAGGATGAGCAGTTCTTC | CASSVEGTMKDEQFF
NA | TRBJ1-4 | NA | TRBV27 | TGTGCCAGCAGTTCCCTGTCCCCTTCGGAAAAACTGTTTTTT | CASSSLSPSEKLFF
few | TRBJ1-2 | TRBD1 | TRBV19 | TGTGCCAGTAGTCAGGACAGGGGTGACGGCTACACCTTC | CASSQDRGDGYTF
NA | TRBJ1-4 | NA | TRBV6-4 | TGTGCCAGCAGTGACCGGCCGAGGGGGTCTAATGAAAAACTGTTTTTT | CASSDRPRGSNEKLFF
NA | TRBJ1-2 | NA | TRBV4-3 | TGCGCCAGCAGCACTACAGGTGGAGGAGGCTACACCTTC | CASSTTGGGGYTF
NA | TRBJ2-5 | NA | TRBV2 | TGTGCCAGCAGTGAAGATTGGCAGGGTGTAGAGACCCAGTACTTC | CASSEDWQGVETQYF
NA | TRBJ1-2 | NA | TRBV19 | TGTGCCACCAAGGGGGGCTTCGGGGATGGCTACACCTTC | CATKGGFGDGYTF
once | TRBJ2-1 | TRBD1 | TRBV30 | TGTGCCTGGAGTCCAGGGGGTTGGGAGCAGTTCTTC | CAWSPGGWEQFF
NA | TRBJ2-1 | TRBD2 | TRBV14 | TGTGCCAGCAGCCGGTCTGGGGGGGGGTCTGGTGAGCAGTTCTTC | CASSRSGGGSGEQFF
NA | TRBJ2-7 | NA | TRBV5-1 | TGCGCCAGCAGCTTGGGGGGGGCCGGGGAGCAGTACTTC | CASSLGGAGEQYF
NA | TRBJ2-3 | NA | TRBV15 | TGTGCCACCAGCCCACCAATAGGGGGGGGAAGCACAGATACGCAGTATTTT | CATSPPIGGGSTDTQYF
NA | TRBJ2-7 | TRBD1 | TRBV27 | TGTGCCAGCAGTTTAGGGCAGGGGGCTTACGAGCAGTACTTC | CASSLGQGAYEQYF
NA | TRBJ2-3 | TRBD2 | TRBV9 | TGTGCCAGCAGCGTAGGTCCAAGCGGGGGGGCCATGGATACGCAGTATTTT | CASSVGPSGGAMDTQYF
NA | TRBJ2-2 | NA | TRBV4-1 | TGCGCCAGCAGCCAACTTCCCCGGGGGCAGGGGCCCGCGAACACCGGGGAGCTGTTTTTT | CASSQLPRGQGPANTGELFF
once | TRBJ1-1 | NA | TRBV5-6 | TGTGCCAGCAGCCCGGCGGGAGAAAAAGCTTTCTTT | CASSPAGEKAFF
NA | TRBJ1-1 | TRBD1 | TRBV19 | TGTGCCAGTAGTATCGGGACAGGGCATGCTTTCTTT | CASSIGTGHAFF
NA | TRBJ2-1 | NA | TRBV7-6 | TGTGCCAGCAGCCTACAGTCCAATGAGCAGTTCTTC | CASSLQSNEQFF
NA | TRBJ2-3 | TRBD2 | TRBV5-1 | TGCGCCAGCAGCTTGGGAGTAGCGGGGACCACAGATACGCAGTATTTT | CASSLGVAGTTDTQYF
NA | TRBJ1-5 | NA | TRBV21-1 | TGTGCCAGCAGTTGTACCGGGGGCCGCCCTCATCAGCCCCAGCATTTT | CASSCTGGRPHQPQHF
few | TRBJ1-5 | TRBD1 | TRBV5-5 | TGTGCCAGCAGATACCGGGACAGGGGCGACCAGCCCCAGCATTTT | CASRYRDRGDQPQHF
NA | TRBJ2-1 | TRBD1 | TRBV18 | TGTGCCAGCTCCCCGGACAGGCTCAGCAATGAGCAGTTCTTC | CASSPDRLSNEQFF
NA | TRBJ1-2 | TRBD1 | TRBV12-5 | TGTGCTAGTGGTTCCGGACAGGGGTCGGGGGGCTACACCTTC | CASGSGQGSGGYTF
NA | TRBJ2-1 | TRBD2 | TRBV19 | TGTGCCAGTAGTCCGGGACTAGCGGGGGGTCATGAGCAGTTCTTC | CASSPGLAGGHEQFF
NA | TRBJ2-5 | NA | TRBV9 | TGTGCCAGCAGCGTAACCAGCCGAGGAGAGACCCAGTACTTC | CASSVTSRGETQYF
NA | TRBJ2-7 | NA | TRBV9 | TGTGCCAGCAGCGTAGACGAGCAGTACTTC | CASSVDEQYF